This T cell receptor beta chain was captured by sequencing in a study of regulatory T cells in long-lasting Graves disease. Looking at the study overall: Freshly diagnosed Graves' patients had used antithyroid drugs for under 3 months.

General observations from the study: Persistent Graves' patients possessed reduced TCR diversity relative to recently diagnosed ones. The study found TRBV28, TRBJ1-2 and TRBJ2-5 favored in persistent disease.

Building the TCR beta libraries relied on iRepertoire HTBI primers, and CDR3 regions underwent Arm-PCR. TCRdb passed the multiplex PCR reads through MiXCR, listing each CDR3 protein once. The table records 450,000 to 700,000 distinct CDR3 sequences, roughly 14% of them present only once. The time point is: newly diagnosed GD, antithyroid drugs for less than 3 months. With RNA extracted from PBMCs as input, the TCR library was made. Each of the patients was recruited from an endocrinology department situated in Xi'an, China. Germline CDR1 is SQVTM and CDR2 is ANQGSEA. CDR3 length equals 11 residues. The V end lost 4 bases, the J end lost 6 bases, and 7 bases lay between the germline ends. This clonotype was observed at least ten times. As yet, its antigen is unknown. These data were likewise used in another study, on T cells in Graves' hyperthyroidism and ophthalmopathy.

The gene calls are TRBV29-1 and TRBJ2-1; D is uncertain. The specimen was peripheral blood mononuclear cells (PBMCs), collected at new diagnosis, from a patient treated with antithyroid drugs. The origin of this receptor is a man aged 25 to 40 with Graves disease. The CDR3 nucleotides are TGCAGCGTTGGGATTGTCAATGAGCAGTTCTTC. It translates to CSVGIVNEQFF.